The 26 T cell receptor beta chains below were found in one sample sequenced in a study of cytomegalovirus exposure and HLA in healthy donors. 13 Jbeta primers and 60 Vbeta primers were used for the PCR. Only in-frame clones appear in the TCRdb table, and some are missing; sequencing was by immunoSEQ multiplex PCR. Of roughly 200,000 clones listed, around 78% are singletons. Sequencing was carried out using PBMCs. The receptors were gathered from a man aged 30-40 years in good health and CMV-seronegative.

The V call is TRBV5-1, the J call TRBJ2-7, with D tentatively TRBD1 (5 bases). The V and J ends lost 2 bases and 3 bases respectively, with 12 bases between them. The CDR3 spans 14 residues. Germline lookup yields CDR1 SGHRS and CDR2 YFSETQ. The CDR3 bases are TGCGCCAGCAGCTTAGCCGCTCAGGGCTACGAGCAGTACTTC. Translating gives CASSLAAQGYEQYF.

This chain connects TRBV11-3 to TRBJ2-1; 7 nucleotides align to TRBD2. Per germline, CDR1 SGHNT and CDR2 YENEEA. The junction had 19 bases not matched to a gene; V was cut back by 5 bases and J by 9 bases. CDR3 length: 17 amino acids. The CDR3 region is CASSASGSSGRSSEQFF. The CDR3 bases are TGTGCCAGCAGCGCCAGCGGGTCTAGCGGTCGGAGTAGTGAGCAGTTCTTC.

The rearrangement uses TRBV7-9 and TRBJ2-7; D is ambiguous. Deletions cut 8 bases from V and 0 bases from J, with 8 bases between. This CDR3 comprises 12 residues. Germline V CDR1 and CDR2: SEHNR, FQNEAQ (reference sequence). The CDR3 nucleotides read TGTGCCAGCTCGAGGTACTCCTACGAGCAGTACTTC. It specifies CASSRYSYEQYF.

This sequence joins TRBV19 and TRBJ1-2; unclear D gene. The germline CDR1 and CDR2 sequences are LNHDA and SQIVND (reference sequence). Trimming took 7 bases from V and 6 from J, leaving 18 bases between them. The CDR3 runs to 14 residues. CDR3 residues: CASKDSGAADGYTF. CDR3 nucleotides: TGTGCCAGTAAAGATTCGGGAGCTGCGGATGGCTACACCTTC.

This clone turned up a few times. The chain carries TRBV2 and TRBJ1-2; TRBD1 agrees at 10 bases. This CDR3 is built from 15 residues. V gave up 6 bases and J gave up 3 bases; unmatched junction bases: 7. Germline-derived CDR1 and CDR2 are SNHLY and FYNNEI. The CDR3 is CASSPGQGMDYGYTF. The CDR3 coding sequence is TGTGCCAGCAGCCCGGGACAGGGGATGGACTATGGCTACACCTTC.

The J gene is TRBJ2-5, the V gene TRBV27; D is unresolved. Germline CDR1 and CDR2: MNHEY and SMNVEV (reference sequence). This CDR3 is 13 amino acids long. V lost 3 bases and J 2 bases, leaving 7 bases between the germline ends. CDR3 loop: CASSFAEQETQYF. For the CDR3, the DNA is TGTGCCAGCAGTTTTGCGGAGCAAGAGACCCAGTACTTC.

This rearrangement joins TRBV5-1 to TRBJ1-2; D is perhaps TRBD1 (6 bases). The CDR3 totals 16 residues. V was cut by 2 bases and J by 1 base, with 15 bases left in between. Germline V gives CDR1 SGHRS, CDR2 YFSETQ. CDR3 in amino acids: CASSFDYRVGNYGYTF. In DNA form, the CDR3 reads TGCGCCAGCAGCTTCGACTACAGGGTCGGTAACTATGGCTACACCTTC.

The chain joins TRBV7-3 to TRBJ2-1, with 8 positions matching TRBD2. The CDR3 spans 15 residues. Trimming cost V 0 bases and J 7 bases; bases outside gene matches: 5. Germline CDR1 reads SGHTA; CDR2 reads FQGTGA. The CDR3 DNA follows: TGTGCCAGCAGCTTAACACTAGCGGTTGGGAATGAGCAGTTCTTC. This gives the protein CASSLTLAVGNEQFF.

V gene TRBV7-9 combines with J gene TRBJ1-5; possible D gene TRBD1, 5 bases. V was pared by 5 bases and J by 2 bases, with 13 bases between. Germline lookup yields CDR1 SEHNR and CDR2 FQNEAQ (reference sequence). There are 15 residues in the CDR3. DNA of the CDR3: TGTGCCAGCAGCCCCCGGGGAGGGGGCAATCAGCCCCAGCATTTT. Protein: CASSPRGGGNQPQHF.

The rearrangement joins TRBV5-1 to TRBJ2-1; the match to TRBD1 covers 10 bases. The CDR3 extends over 15 amino acids. With 4 bases clipped from V and 8 bases from J, the junction kept 9 bases outside the gene matches. CDR1 and CDR2 from the germline V gene are SGHRS and YFSETQ. This CDR3 reads CASSGSGTGDDEQFF. In DNA form, the CDR3 reads TGCGCCAGCAGCGGGTCCGGGACAGGGGATGATGAGCAGTTCTTC.

The chain combines TRBV25-1 with TRBJ2-7, with 8 nucleotides matching TRBD1. The junction had 10 bases not matched to a gene; V was cut back by 2 bases and J by 4 bases. The germline gives CDR1 MGHDK, CDR2 SYGVNS. The CDR3 totals 16 residues. The CDR3 coding sequence is TGTGCCAGCAGTGAACGAATCGGACAGGGACGGTACGAGCAGTACTTC. Amino acids: CASSERIGQGRYEQYF.

The rearrangement joins TRBV19 to TRBJ2-7, with a possible D match to TRBD1 (5 bases). Germline V gives CDR1 LNHDA, CDR2 SQIVND (reference sequence). V was trimmed by 5 bases and J by 7 bases, leaving 12 bases between them. CDR3 size: 12 residues. The CDR3 is CASSVTGDEQYF. CDR3 bases: TGTGCCAGTAGTGTCACAGGTGATGAGCAGTACTTC.

This clone showed up just a few times. The rearrangement links TRBV11-2 to TRBJ1-1; 10 bases align to TRBD1. The CDR3 has 17 amino acids. J gave up 4 bases and V 4 bases, and 12 bases lay outside the gene matches. Germline loops: CDR1 SGHAT, CDR2 FQNNGV. CDR3 loop: CASSWIGTGESATEAFF. Written as DNA, the CDR3 is TGTGCCAGCAGCTGGATCGGGACAGGGGAATCGGCCACTGAAGCTTTCTTT.

This rearrangement joins TRBV7-3 to TRBJ2-3, with D tentatively TRBD2 (6 bases). The CDR3 contains 18 residues. CDR1 is SGHTA, CDR2 FQGTGA, per germline. V dropped 4 bases and J dropped 5 bases, with 25 bases sitting between them. The DNA of the CDR3 is TGTGCCAGCAGCTCCCCCCAGAGGAGAAGCGGGCGGGTAGATACGCAGTATTTT. Translating gives CASSSPQRRSGRVDTQYF.

The chain recombines TRBV5-1 with TRBJ1-2, with D unresolved. The V gene lost 5 bases and the J gene lost 0 bases, with 14 bases spanning the gap. There are 15 residues in the CDR3. Germline values: CDR1 SGHRS, CDR2 YFSETQ. DNA for the CDR3: TGCGCCAGCAGAGCGGGATACCGCCCTAACTATGGCTACACCTTC. It translates to CASRAGYRPNYGYTF.

V and J are TRBV6-1 and TRBJ2-3, with TRBD2 identical over 12 bases. The germline V gene encodes CDR1 MNHNS and CDR2 SASEGT. J lost 4 bases, V lost 1 base, and 0 bases had no gene match. The CDR3 length is 15 residues. The CDR3 loop is CASSEGLAGADTQYF. CDR3 in DNA: TGTGCCAGCAGTGAAGGACTAGCGGGAGCAGATACGCAGTATTTT.

The V and J genes are TRBV11-1 and TRBJ2-2, with D possibly being TRBD2 (5 bases). The CDR3 length is 14 residues. V lost 1 base to trimming and J lost 4 bases, with 7 bases between them. Germline CDR1 is SGHAT and CDR2 is FQDESV (reference sequence). CDR3 loop: CASSLGEGTGELFF. The CDR3 DNA reads as TGTGCCAGCAGCTTAGGCGAGGGCACCGGGGAGCTGTTTTTT.

V gene TRBV21-1 combines with J gene TRBJ1-3. TRBV21-1 is annotated as a pseudogene. This CDR3 is 17 amino acids long. Written as DNA, the CDR3 is TGTGCCGGCCCTGGGACTCAACCCCGAAGGGAGGGAAACACCATATATTTT. Amino acids: CAGPGTQPRREGNTIYF.

The V and J genes are TRBV7-9 and TRBJ2-3, with 7 bases identical to TRBD1. J lost 1 base, V lost 3 bases, and 13 bases had no gene match. From germline, CDR1 is SEHNR and CDR2 FQNEAQ (reference sequence). The CDR3 runs to 18 residues. The CDR3 DNA sequence: TGTGCCAGCAGCTTTCTCTCGATCACAGGGGTTGGCACAGATACGCAGTATTTT. Its protein is CASSFLSITGVGTDTQYF. Full variable domain (remainder filled in from reference TRBV7-9 and TRBJ2-3): DTGVSQNPRHKITKRGQNVTFRCDPISEHNRLYWYRQTLGQGPEFLTYFQNEAQLEKSRLLSDRFSAERPKGSFSTLEIQRTEQGDSAMYLCASSFLSITGVGTDTQYFGPGTRLTVL.

The chain combines TRBV9 with TRBJ2-7; TRBD1 is a possible D gene (7 bases). Trimming took 4 bases from V and 5 from J, leaving 31 bases between them. The CDR3 spans 19 residues. The germline CDR1 and CDR2 sequences are SGDLS and YYNGEE. CDR3 sequence reads: CASSPSLGGTDLSRHEQYF. As DNA, the CDR3 is TGTGCCAGCAGCCCATCGTTAGGGGGGACAGACCTTAGTCGACACGAGCAGTACTTC.

Of note for this clone: In the same sample, other DNA sequences code for this CDR3. This chain links TRBV6-5 with TRBJ1-1, with D perhaps matching TRBD1 (5 bases). V shed 2 bases and J shed 5 bases, with 6 bases lying between them. This CDR3 has 12 residues. Germline loops: CDR1 MNHEY, CDR2 SVGAGI. This chain's CDR3 is CASSYGGTEAFF. For the CDR3, the DNA is TGTGCCAGCAGTTACGGGGGGACTGAAGCTTTCTTT.

V is TRBV2 and J is TRBJ1-5; TRBD1 agrees at 9 bases. Germline V gives CDR1 SNHLY, CDR2 FYNNEI. This CDR3 comprises 13 residues. The trim removed 10 bases at V and 5 bases at J, leaving 6 bases unmatched. Here the CDR3 DNA reads TGTGCCACCGGGGACAGGGATTATCAGCCCCAGCATTTT. Amino acid sequence: CATGDRDYQPQHF.

J is TRBJ2-1 and V is TRBV18; 9 bases line up with TRBD1. J gave up 8 bases and V 5 bases, and 10 bases lay outside the gene matches. The CDR3 totals 15 residues. Germline CDR1 KGHSH, CDR2 LQKENI. The CDR3 sequence: CASSTGTGPGDEQFF. The DNA of the CDR3 is TGTGCCAGCTCAACCGGGACAGGGCCCGGCGATGAGCAGTTCTTC.

The gene calls are TRBV11-3 and TRBJ2-2; D is uncertain. There are 13 residues in the CDR3. V was shortened by 4 bases and J by 6 bases, with 9 bases between the two germline ends. Germline CDR1 reads SGHNT; CDR2 reads YENEEA. DNA of the CDR3: TGTGCCAGCAGCTACAGCAGCCCCGGGGAGCTGTTTTTT. Translation: CASSYSSPGELFF.

Only a few counts were recorded for this clone. The chain couples TRBV6-4 to TRBJ2-1; TRBD2 matches at 10 bases. With 2 bases clipped from V and 7 bases from J, the junction kept 8 bases outside the gene matches. This CDR3 has 16 amino acids. Germline CDR1 is MRHNA and CDR2 is SNTAGT. The DNA for the CDR3 is TGTGCCAGCAGTGACGGGGCTAGCGGGAGTCTGAATGAGCAGTTCTTC. Translation gives CASSDGASGSLNEQFF.

This chain joins TRBV2 and TRBJ2-6; a weak D match, TRBD1 (5 bases). With 0 bases removed from V and 0 bases from J, the gap between germline ends came to 12 bases. The germline CDR1 and CDR2 sequences are SNHLY and FYNNEI. The CDR3 totals 18 residues. The CDR3 is CASSEATIGVSGANVLTF. The CDR3 region has the DNA TGTGCCAGCAGTGAAGCGACCATAGGGGTCTCTGGGGCCAACGTCCTGACTTTC. Drawing the rest from reference TRBV2 and TRBJ2-6, the complete variable domain is EPEVTQTPSHQVTQMGQEVILRCVPISNHLYFYWYRQILGQKVEFLVSFYNNEISEKSEIFDDQFSVERPDGSNFTLKIRSTKLEDSAMYFCASSEATIGVSGANVLTFGAGSRLTVL.